A selection of T cell receptor beta chains follows, all from one sample in a study of blood T cell repertoires in COVID-19. Data came from immunoSEQ multiplex PCR; TCRdb stores just in-frame clones and leaves some out. Of a few hundred thousand clones listed, around 86% were seen once; the top ten hold about 1.6%. Sequences were obtained from PBMCs or T cells enriched from blood (not recorded which). These receptors were collected from a woman between 45 and 65 years old who had recovered from COVID-19. Both conserved end residues are part of each CDR3. Fields, in order: D gene, J gene, V gene, clone size, CDR3 DNA, CDR3 protein. D genes are given only for firm matches. Rows give clone size only sometimes, using once, few, many, or a class for an expanded clone.

TRBD2	TRBJ2-2	TRBV5-4	.	TGTGCCAGCAGCACGGCTAGCGGGAGGGCCTTAATGAACGGGGAGCTGTTTTTT	CASSTASGRALMNGELFF
TRBD1	TRBJ1-4	TRBV4-2	once	TGTGCCAGCAGCCTTACAGGGGGTCCAGCTAATGAAAAACTGTTTTTT	CASSLTGGPANEKLFF
TRBD1	TRBJ2-7	TRBV28	.	TGTGCCAGCAGTGTACGCCTCCGGGACAGGGGTTCCTACGAGCAGTACTTC	CASSVRLRDRGSYEQYF
TRBD2	TRBJ2-7	TRBV30	.	TGTGCCTGGAGTCCTTTCGGTAGCGGGAGGTCAAATGGGTCCTACGAGCAGTACTTC	CAWSPFGSGRSNGSYEQYF
.	TRBJ2-7	TRBV5-6	.	TGTGCCAGCAGCTTGGTTCTACAGGGGGAGGGAACGTACGAGCAGTACTTC	CASSLVLQGEGTYEQYF
.	TRBJ1-2	TRBV14	.	TGTGCCAGCAGCCCTTTAGCCAGGGCCCATGGCTACACCTTC	CASSPLARAHGYTF
TRBD2	TRBJ2-4	TRBV28	.	TGTGCCAGCAGTTTTTTTGGGCTAGCGGTGACCAAAAACATTCAGTACTTC	CASSFFGLAVTKNIQYF
.	TRBJ2-1	TRBV20-1	.	TGCAGTGCTAGTAGGGAGTACAATGAGCAGTTCTTC	CSASREYNEQFF
.	TRBJ1-1	TRBV9	.	TGTGCCAGCAGCGTAGAAGAGGACACTGAAGCTTTCTTT	CASSVEEDTEAFF
TRBD1	TRBJ1-5	TRBV6-5	.	TGTGCCAGCACCTCGACCCCGACAGGGTTTCAGCCCCAGCATTTT	CASTSTPTGFQPQHF
TRBD1	TRBJ1-2	TRBV7-8	.	TGTGCCAGCAGCTCCCTGGGACAGATCTATGGCTACACCTTC	CASSSLGQIYGYTF
TRBD2	TRBJ2-5	TRBV24-1	once	TGTGCCACCAGTGTCCAGCGGGAGAGCAACCAAGAGACCCAGTACTTC	CATSVQRESNQETQYF
TRBD1	TRBJ1-2	TRBV28	.	TGTGCCAGCAGACGGCGGGGACAGAAGAAGGGCTACACCTTC	CASRRRGQKKGYTF
.	TRBJ1-1	TRBV29-1	few	TGCAGCGTGCGGGAGGGGAACACTGAAGCTTTCTTT	CSVREGNTEAFF
.	TRBJ1-1	TRBV19	.	TGTGCCAGTACCTTCAGTCCGGGGGGAGGCACTGAAGCTTTCTTT	CASTFSPGGGTEAFF
.	TRBJ2-3	TRBV6-2/TRBV6-3	once	TGTGCCAGCAGTTACACTCTAGGGGCAGGGGCAGATACGCAGTATTTT	CASSYTLGAGADTQYF
.	TRBJ1-1	TRBV28	once	TGTGCCAGCAGTGACCCCCGGGGGAACACTGAAGCTTTCTTT	CASSDPRGNTEAFF
.	TRBJ1-4	TRBV6-5	.	TGTGCCAGCAGTCTTGGGACACCTGGTGAAAAACTGTTTTTT	CASSLGTPGEKLFF
TRBD2	TRBJ2-5	TRBV5-1	.	TGCGCCAGCAGCCCCGAGCAAGCGGGAGGGGTGGAGACCCAGTACTTC	CASSPEQAGGVETQYF
.	TRBJ1-2	TRBV9	.	TGTGCCAGCAGCGGCACCAGGGTCAGTGGCTATGGCTACACCTTC	CASSGTRVSGYGYTF
.	TRBJ2-1	TRBV7-3	.	TGTGCCAGCAGCCCGACCCGGAGCGGGCTGACCTACAATGAGCAGTTCTTC	CASSPTRSGLTYNEQFF
TRBD2	TRBJ2-1	TRBV18	.	TGTGCCAGCTCATCGCTAGCGGGAGGGTACAATGAGCAGTTCTTC	CASSSLAGGYNEQFF
.	TRBJ2-7	TRBV11-3	.	TGTGCCAGCAGCCCGACAGGACCTTACGAGCAGTACTTC	CASSPTGPYEQYF
.	TRBJ1-3	TRBV16	.	TGTGCCAGCAGCCAATCGATGACGGGGACTGGAAACACCATATATTTT	CASSQSMTGTGNTIYF
.	TRBJ1-1	TRBV5-4	.	TGTGCCAGCAGCTTGGATGTTACAGGGCTGAACACTGAAGCTTTCTTT	CASSLDVTGLNTEAFF
.	TRBJ1-2	TRBV7-9	many	TGTGCCAGCAGCCATGCCAGGGGCGCGATCGGTGATGGCTACACCTTC	CASSHARGAIGDGYTF
TRBD1	TRBJ1-4	TRBV19	.	TGTGCCAGCTCCTCGGCGGGACAGGTTTACTCCAGGGCTAATGAAAAACTGTTTTTT	CASSSAGQVYSRANEKLFF
TRBD2	TRBJ2-1	TRBV5-4	.	TGTGCCAGCAGCTCCGATGGACTAGCGTCCTACAATGAGCAGTTCTTC	CASSSDGLASYNEQFF
TRBD1	TRBJ2-2	TRBV18	.	TGTGCCAGCTCACTCCTATCGACAGGGGAGGCCGGGGAGCTGTTTTTT	CASSLLSTGEAGELFF
TRBD1	TRBJ2-3	TRBV28	.	TGTGCCAGCAGTCAAGGGACAGCTACTCGAACAGATACGCAGTATTTT	CASSQGTATRTDTQYF
TRBD2	TRBJ2-7	TRBV5-5	.	TGTGCCAGCAGCTTTCTAGCGGGAGGTTCCTACGAGCAGTACTTC	CASSFLAGGSYEQYF
TRBD2	TRBJ2-1	TRBV5-5	.	TGTGCCAGCAGCTTCACGACTAGGACTAGCGGGAGGTACAATGAGCAGTTCTTC	CASSFTTRTSGRYNEQFF
TRBD2	TRBJ2-3	TRBV27	few	TGTGCCAGCAGTTTTGGGACTAGCGGGAGAGTTGCAGATACGCAGTATTTT	CASSFGTSGRVADTQYF
.	TRBJ1-5	TRBV28	.	TGTGCCAGCAGTTGGCAGGGAAGCAATCAGCCCCAGCATTTT	CASSWQGSNQPQHF
TRBD1	TRBJ1-2	TRBV10-3	.	TGTGCCATCAGTCGTGAAGGACAGGGGATCGGTGGGGACACCTTC	CAISREGQGIGGDTF
.	TRBJ2-1	TRBV6-4	.	TGTGCCAGCAGTGATCCTGTGTGGAGGGGGGGTAATGAGCAGTTCTTC	CASSDPVWRGGNEQFF
TRBD1	TRBJ1-4	TRBV11-2	.	TGTGCCAGCAGCGCGCGACCGGGACAGACAAATGAAAAACTGTTTTTT	CASSARPGQTNEKLFF
TRBD2	TRBJ2-1	TRBV5-1	.	TGCGCCACAAATGAGCGGGAGGGACTCAATGAGCAGTTCTTC	CATNEREGLNEQFF
TRBD1	TRBJ1-2	TRBV6-5	.	TGTGCCAGCGGGACAGTCACTGGCTACACCTTC	CASGTVTGYTF
TRBD1	TRBJ1-2	TRBV29-1	few	TGCAGCGGGGGACAGAGCACATATGGCTACACCTTC	CSGGQSTYGYTF
TRBD1	TRBJ1-4	TRBV5-1	.	TGCGCCAGCAGCTTGACAGGGGGATTATCTAATGAAAAACTGTTTTTT	CASSLTGGLSNEKLFF
.	TRBJ2-1	TRBV18	.	TGTGCCAGCTCCGGGACGGTGGGAGGTAACAATGAGCAGTTCTTC	CASSGTVGGNNEQFF